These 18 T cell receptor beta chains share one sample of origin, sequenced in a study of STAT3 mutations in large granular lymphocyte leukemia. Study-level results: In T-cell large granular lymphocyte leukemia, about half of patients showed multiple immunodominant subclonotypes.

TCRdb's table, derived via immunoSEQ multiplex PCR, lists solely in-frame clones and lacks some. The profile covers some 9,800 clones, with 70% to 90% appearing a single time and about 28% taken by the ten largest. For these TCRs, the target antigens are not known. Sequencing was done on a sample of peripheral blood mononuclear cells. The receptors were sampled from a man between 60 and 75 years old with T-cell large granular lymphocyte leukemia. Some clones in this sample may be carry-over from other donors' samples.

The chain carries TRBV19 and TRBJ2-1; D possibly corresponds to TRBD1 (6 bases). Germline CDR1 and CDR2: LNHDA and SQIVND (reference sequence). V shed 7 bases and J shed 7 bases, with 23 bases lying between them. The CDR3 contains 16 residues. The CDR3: CASTPGATGLGNEQFF. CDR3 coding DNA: TGTGCCAGTACCCCAGGGGCAACAGGGTTGGGGAATGAGCAGTTCTTC. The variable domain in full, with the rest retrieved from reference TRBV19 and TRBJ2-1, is DGGITQSPKYLFRKEGQNVTLSCEQNLNHDAMYWYRQDPGQGLRLIYYSQIVNDFQKGDIAEGYSVSREKKESFPLTVTSAQKNPTAFYLCASTPGATGLGNEQFFGPGTRLTVL.

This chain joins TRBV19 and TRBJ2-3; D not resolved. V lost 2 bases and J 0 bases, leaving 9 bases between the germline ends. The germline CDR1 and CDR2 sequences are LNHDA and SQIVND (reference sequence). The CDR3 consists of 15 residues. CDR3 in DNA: TGTGCCAGTAGTATATCCCCGGCTAGCACAGATACGCAGTATTTT. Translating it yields CASSISPASTDTQYF.

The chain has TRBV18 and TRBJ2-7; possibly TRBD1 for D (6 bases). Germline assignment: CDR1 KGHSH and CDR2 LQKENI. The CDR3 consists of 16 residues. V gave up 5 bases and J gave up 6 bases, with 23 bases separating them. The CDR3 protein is CASSTTGTPVRLEQYF. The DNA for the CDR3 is TGTGCCAGCTCAACAACCGGGACACCAGTAAGACTCGAGCAGTACTTC.

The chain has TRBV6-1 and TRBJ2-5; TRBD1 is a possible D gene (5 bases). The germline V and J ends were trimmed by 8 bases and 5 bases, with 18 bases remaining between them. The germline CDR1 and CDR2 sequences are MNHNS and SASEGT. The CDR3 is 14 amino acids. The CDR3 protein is CASLEQGSSETQYF. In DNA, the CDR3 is TGTGCCAGCTTGGAGCAGGGAAGTTCGGAGACCCAGTACTTC.

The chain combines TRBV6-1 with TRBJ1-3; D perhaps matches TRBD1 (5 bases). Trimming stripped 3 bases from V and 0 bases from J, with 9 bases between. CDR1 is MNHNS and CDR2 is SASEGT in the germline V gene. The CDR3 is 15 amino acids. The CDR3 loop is CASSEEGLSGNTIYF. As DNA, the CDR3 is TGTGCCAGCAGTGAGGAGGGGCTCTCTGGAAACACCATATATTTT.

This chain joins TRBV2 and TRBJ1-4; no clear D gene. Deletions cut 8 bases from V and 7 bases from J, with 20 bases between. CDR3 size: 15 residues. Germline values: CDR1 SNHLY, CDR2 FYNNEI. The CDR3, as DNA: TGTGCCAGCTTCCCTGGACCATCGAGAGGTGAAAAACTGTTTTTT. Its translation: CASFPGPSRGEKLFF.

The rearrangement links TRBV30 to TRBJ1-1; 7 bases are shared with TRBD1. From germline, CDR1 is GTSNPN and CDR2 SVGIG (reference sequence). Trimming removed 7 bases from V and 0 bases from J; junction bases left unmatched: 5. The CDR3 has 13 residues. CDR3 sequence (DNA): TGTGCCTATCACAGGGGTATGAACACTGAAGCTTTCTTT. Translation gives CAYHRGMNTEAFF.

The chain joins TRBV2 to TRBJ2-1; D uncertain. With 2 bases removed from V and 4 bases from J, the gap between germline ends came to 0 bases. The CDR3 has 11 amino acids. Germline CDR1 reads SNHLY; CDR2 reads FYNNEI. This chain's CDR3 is CASSEYNEQFF. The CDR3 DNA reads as TGTGCCAGCAGTGAATACAATGAGCAGTTCTTC.

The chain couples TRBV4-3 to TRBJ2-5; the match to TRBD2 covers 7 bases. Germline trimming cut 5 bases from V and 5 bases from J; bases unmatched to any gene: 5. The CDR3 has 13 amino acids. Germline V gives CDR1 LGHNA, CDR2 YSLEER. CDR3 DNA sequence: TGCGCCAGCAGCACTAGGGAGGGGGAGACCCAGTACTTC. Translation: CASSTREGETQYF.

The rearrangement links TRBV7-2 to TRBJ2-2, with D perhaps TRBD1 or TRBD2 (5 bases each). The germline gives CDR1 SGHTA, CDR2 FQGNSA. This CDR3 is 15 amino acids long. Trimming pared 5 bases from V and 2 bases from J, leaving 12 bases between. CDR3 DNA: TGTGCCAGCAGCCGGGACCAAAGTAACACCGGGGAGCTGTTTTTT. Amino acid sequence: CASSRDQSNTGELFF.

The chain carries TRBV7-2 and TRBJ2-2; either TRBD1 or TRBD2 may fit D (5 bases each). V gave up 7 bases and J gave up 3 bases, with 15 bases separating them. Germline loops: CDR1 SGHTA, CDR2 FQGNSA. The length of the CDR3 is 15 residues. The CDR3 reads CASITGTTYTGELFF. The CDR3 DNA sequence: TGTGCCAGCATTACCGGGACCACCTACACCGGGGAGCTGTTTTTT.

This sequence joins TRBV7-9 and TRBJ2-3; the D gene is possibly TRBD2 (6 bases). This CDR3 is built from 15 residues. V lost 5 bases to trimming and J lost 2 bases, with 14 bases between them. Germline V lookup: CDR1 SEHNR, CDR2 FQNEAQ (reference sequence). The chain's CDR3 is CASSPMGGPTDTQYF. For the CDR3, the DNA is TGTGCCAGCAGCCCAATGGGGGGACCCACAGATACGCAGTATTTT.

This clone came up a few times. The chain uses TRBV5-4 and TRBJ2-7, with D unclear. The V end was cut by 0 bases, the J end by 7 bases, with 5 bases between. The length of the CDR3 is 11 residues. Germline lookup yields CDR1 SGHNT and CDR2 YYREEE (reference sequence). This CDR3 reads CASSLDGEQYF. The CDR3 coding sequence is TGTGCCAGCAGCTTGGACGGGGAGCAGTACTTC.

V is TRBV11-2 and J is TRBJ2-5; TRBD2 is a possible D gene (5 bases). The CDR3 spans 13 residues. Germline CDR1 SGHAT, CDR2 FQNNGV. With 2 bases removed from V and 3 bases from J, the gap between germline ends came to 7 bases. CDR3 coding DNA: TGTGCCAGCAGCTTAAGGCGGGAAGAGACCCAGTACTTC. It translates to CASSLRREETQYF.

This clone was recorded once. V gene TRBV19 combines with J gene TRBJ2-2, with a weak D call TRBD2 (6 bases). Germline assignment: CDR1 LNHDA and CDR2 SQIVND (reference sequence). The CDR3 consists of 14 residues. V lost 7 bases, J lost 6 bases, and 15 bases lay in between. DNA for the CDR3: TGTGCCAGTATGAGGACTATTATCGCCGGGGAGCTGTTTTTT. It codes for CASMRTIIAGELFF.

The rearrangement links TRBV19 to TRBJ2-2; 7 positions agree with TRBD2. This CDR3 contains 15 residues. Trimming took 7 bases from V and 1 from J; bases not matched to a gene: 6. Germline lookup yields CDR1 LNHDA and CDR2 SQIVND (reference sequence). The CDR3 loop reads CASKMAGVNTGELFF. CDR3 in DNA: TGTGCCAGTAAGATGGCGGGAGTGAACACCGGGGAGCTGTTTTTT.

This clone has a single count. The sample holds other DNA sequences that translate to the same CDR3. CDR3 sequence reads: CASSLALAGSYNEQFF. Here the CDR3 DNA reads TGTGCCAGCAGCTTAGCCCTAGCGGGTTCCTACAATGAGCAGTTCTTC. The chain carries TRBV7-9 and TRBJ2-1, with 8 bases that match TRBD2. This CDR3 region has 16 residues. From germline, CDR1 is SEHNR and CDR2 FQNEAQ (reference sequence). V shed 0 bases, J shed 1 base, and the junction held 2 bases outside the gene matches.

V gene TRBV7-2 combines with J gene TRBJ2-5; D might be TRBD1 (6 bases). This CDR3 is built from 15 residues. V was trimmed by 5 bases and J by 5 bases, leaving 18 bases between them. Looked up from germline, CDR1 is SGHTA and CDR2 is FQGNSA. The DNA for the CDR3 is TGTGCCAGCAGCCCTGCAAGAGGGGGACGGGAGACCCAGTACTTC. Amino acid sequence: CASSPARGGRETQYF.